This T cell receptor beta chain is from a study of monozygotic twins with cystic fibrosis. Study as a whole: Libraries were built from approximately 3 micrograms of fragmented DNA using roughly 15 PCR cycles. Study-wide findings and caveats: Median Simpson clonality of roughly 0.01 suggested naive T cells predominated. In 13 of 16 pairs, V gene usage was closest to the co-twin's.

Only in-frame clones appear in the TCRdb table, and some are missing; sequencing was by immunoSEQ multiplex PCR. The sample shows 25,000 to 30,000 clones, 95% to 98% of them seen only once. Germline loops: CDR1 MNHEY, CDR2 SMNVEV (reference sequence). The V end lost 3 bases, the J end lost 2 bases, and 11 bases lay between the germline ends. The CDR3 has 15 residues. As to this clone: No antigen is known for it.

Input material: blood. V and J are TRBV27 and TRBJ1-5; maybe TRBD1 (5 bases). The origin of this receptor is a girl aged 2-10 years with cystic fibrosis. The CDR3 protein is CASSFGGGGNQPQHF. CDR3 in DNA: TGTGCCAGCAGTTTCGGGGGAGGTGGCAATCAGCCCCAGCATTTT.